The 6 T cell receptor beta chains below were found in one sample sequenced in a study of blood T cell repertoires in COVID-19. Repertoires were generated with immunoSEQ multiplex PCR, while TCRdb's copy carries only in-frame clones and drops some. The repertoire holds approximately 240,000 clones, roughly nine tenths seen once, with 3% to 3.5% in the top ten. Sequenced: PBMCs or T cells enriched from blood (not recorded which). The source of these receptors is a woman aged 45 to 65 in a cohort exposed to, infected with or recovered from COVID-19 (not recorded which).

The gene calls are TRBV18 and TRBJ1-1; 9 nucleotides align to TRBD1. The V and J ends lost 3 bases and 0 bases, in that order; junction bases with no gene match: 11. This CDR3 region has 18 residues. Germline V gene data show CDR1 as KGHSH and CDR2 as LQKENI. CDR3 protein: CASSPPWTGAILNTEAFF. As DNA, the CDR3 is TGTGCCAGCTCACCGCCGTGGACAGGGGCAATTCTGAACACTGAAGCTTTCTTT.

The rearrangement uses TRBV7-3 and TRBJ2-5, with 10 bases that match TRBD1. CDR3 size: 17 residues. Germline V gives CDR1 SGHTA, CDR2 FQGTGA. After removal of 4 bases from V and 1 base from J, the junction contained 9 bases not matched to a gene. CDR3 in DNA: TGTGCCAGCAGCTCCCTTCCGGGACAGGGGACCCAAGAGACCCAGTACTTC. As protein: CASSSLPGQGTQETQYF.

V usage is TRBV3-1 (or the pseudogene TRBV3-2) and J usage is TRBJ1-1, with TRBD1 matching 7 bases. V lost 3 bases to trimming and J lost 10 bases; unmatched junction nucleotides: 5. Germline V gene lookup returns CDR1 LGHDT and CDR2 YNNKEL (reference sequence). This CDR3 region has 12 residues. The CDR3, as DNA: TGTGCCAGCAGCCAGGAGAGGGGGCGAGCTTTCTTT. Its translation: CASSQERGRAFF.

This clone has just one count. This chain uses TRBV10-3 with TRBJ2-1, with D maybe TRBD1 (6 bases). The V gene lost 3 bases and the J gene lost 4 bases, with 10 bases spanning the gap. The V gene's germline CDR1 is ENHRY and CDR2 SYGVKD. The CDR3 covers 14 residues. Here the CDR3 DNA reads TGTGCCATCAGTGAAAAGGACAGTTACAATGAGCAGTTCTTC. Translation: CAISEKDSYNEQFF.

The gene calls are TRBV5-4 and TRBJ2-7, with D hard to call. Germline CDR1 and CDR2: SGHNT and YYREEE (reference sequence). This CDR3 is 15 amino acids long. V lost 5 bases and J lost 2, with 17 bases in between. CDR3 in amino acids: CASSPTAVGPYEQYF. CDR3 sequence (DNA): TGTGCCAGCAGTCCTACCGCCGTGGGCCCCTACGAGCAGTACTTC.

The J gene is TRBJ1-5, the V gene TRBV4-2, with D possibly TRBD1 on 5 matching bases. This CDR3 is 14 amino acids long. V was cut by 4 bases and J by 0 bases, with 7 bases left in between. Germline-derived CDR1 and CDR2 are LGHNA and YNFKEQ. The CDR3 DNA sequence: TGTGCCAGCAGCCCGACAGCTAGCAATCAGCCCCAGCATTTT. Protein: CASSPTASNQPQHF.